The present T cell receptor (beta chain) was sequenced within a study of early T cells in non-severe SARS-CoV-2 infection. Study-level background: The sequenced material was bulk RNA from unsorted whole blood, and its chains were unpaired.

Unique molecular identifier tags were affixed to discrete cDNA molecules. TCRdb fed the 5' RACE reads into MiXCR, producing one record per CDR3 protein. The profile covers about 68,000 distinct CDR3 sequences, with roughly a tenth appearing a single time and 6.4% taken by the ten largest. This clonotype has at least ten counts. Trimming took 0 bases from V and 6 from J, leaving 6 bases between them. From germline, CDR1 is LNHNV and CDR2 YYDKDF (reference sequence). The CDR3 is 12 amino acids. The clonotype was recovered from an adult who was a healthcare worker with PCR-confirmed SARS-CoV-2 infection or an uninfected control (not recorded which). The chain combines TRBV15 with TRBJ2-7; D remains unclear. The sample consisted of whole blood. This CDR3 reads CATSRDSREQYF. As DNA, the CDR3 is TGTGCCACCAGCAGAGATTCGCGCGAGCAGTACTTC.